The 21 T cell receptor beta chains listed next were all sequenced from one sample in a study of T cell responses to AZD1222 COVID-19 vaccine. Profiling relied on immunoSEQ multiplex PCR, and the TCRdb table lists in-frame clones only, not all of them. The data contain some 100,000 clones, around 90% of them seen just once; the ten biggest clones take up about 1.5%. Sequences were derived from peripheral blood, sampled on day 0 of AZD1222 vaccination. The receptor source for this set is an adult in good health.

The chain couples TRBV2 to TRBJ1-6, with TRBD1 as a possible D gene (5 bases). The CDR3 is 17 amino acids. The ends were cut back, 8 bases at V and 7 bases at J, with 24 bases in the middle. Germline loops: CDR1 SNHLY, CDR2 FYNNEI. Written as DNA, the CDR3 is TGTGCCAGCCGACCTGCCTGGGAGGGGAATGGCAATTCACCCCTCCACTTT. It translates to CASRPAWEGNGNSPLHF.

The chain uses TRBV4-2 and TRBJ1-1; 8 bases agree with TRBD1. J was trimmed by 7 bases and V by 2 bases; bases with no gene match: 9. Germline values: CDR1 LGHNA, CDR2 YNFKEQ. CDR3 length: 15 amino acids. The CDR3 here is CASSQTKGQGFEAFF. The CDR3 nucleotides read TGTGCCAGCAGCCAAACTAAAGGACAGGGATTTGAAGCTTTCTTT.

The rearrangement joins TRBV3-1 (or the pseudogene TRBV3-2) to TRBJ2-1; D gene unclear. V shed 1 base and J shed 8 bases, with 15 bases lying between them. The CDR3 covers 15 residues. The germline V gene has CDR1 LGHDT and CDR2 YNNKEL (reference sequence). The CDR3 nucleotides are TGTGCCAGCAGCCAAGGTCCGGCGGCATCTCATGAGCAGTTCTTC. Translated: CASSQGPAASHEQFF.

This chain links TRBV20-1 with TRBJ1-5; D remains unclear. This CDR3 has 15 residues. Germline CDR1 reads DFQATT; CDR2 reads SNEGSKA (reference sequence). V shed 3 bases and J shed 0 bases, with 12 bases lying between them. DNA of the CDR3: TGCAGTGCTAGTTGGGCAAGGTATAGCAATCAGCCCCAGCATTTT. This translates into CSASWARYSNQPQHF.

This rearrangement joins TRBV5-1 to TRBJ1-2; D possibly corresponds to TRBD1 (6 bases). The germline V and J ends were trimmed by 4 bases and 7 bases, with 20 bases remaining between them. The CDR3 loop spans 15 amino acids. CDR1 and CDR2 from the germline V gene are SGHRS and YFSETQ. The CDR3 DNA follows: TGCGCCAGCAGCGGTGGGGCGGGGGACATAGGTGGCTACACCTTC. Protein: CASSGGAGDIGGYTF.

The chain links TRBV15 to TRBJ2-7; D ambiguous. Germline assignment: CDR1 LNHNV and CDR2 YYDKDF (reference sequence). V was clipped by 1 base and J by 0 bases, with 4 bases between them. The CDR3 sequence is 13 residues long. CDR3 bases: TGTGCCACCAGCAGAGCTAACTCCTACGAGCAGTACTTC. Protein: CATSRANSYEQYF.

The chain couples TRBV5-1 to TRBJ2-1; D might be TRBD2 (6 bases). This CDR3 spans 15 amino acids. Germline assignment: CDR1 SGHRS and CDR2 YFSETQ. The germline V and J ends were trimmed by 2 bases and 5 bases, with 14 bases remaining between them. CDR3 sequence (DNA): TGCGCCAGCAGCTTCCGGGACTCCAACAACAATGAGCAGTTCTTC. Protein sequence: CASSFRDSNNNEQFF.

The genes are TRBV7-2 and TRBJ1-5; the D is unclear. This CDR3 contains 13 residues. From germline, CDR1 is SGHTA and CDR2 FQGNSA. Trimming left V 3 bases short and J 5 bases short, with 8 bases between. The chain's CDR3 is CASSFEDDQPQHF. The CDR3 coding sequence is TGTGCCAGCAGCTTTGAGGACGATCAGCCCCAGCATTTT.

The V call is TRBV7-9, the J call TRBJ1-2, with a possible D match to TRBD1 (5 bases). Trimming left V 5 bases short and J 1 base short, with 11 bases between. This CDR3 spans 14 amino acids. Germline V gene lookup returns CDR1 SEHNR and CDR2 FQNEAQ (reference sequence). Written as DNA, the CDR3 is TGTGCCAGCAGCGGGGGAGATGATAACTATGGCTACACCTTC. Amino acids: CASSGGDDNYGYTF.

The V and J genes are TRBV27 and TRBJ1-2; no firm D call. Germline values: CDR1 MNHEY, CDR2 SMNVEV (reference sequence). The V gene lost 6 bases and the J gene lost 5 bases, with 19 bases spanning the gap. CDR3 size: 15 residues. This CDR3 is CASRQATAANYGYTF. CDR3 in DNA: TGTGCCAGCAGACAAGCTACAGCCGCGAATTATGGCTACACCTTC.

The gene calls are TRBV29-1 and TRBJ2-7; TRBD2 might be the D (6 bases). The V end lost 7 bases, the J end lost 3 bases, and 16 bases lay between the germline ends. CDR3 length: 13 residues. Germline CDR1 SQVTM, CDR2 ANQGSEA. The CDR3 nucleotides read TGCAGCGGTGGTAGCGGAGAGGGCTACGAGCAGTACTTC. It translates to CSGGSGEGYEQYF.

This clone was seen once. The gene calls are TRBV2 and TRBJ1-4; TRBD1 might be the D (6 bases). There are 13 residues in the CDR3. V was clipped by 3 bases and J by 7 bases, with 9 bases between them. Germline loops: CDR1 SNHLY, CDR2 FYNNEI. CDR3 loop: CASSDRGGEKLFF. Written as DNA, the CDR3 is TGTGCCAGCAGTGACAGGGGAGGTGAAAAACTGTTTTTT.

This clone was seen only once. Here the CDR3 DNA reads TGTGCCTGGGGGGGCTCCCCGGGGAATCAGCCCCAGCATTTT. This encodes CAWGGSPGNQPQHF. This chain uses TRBV30 with TRBJ1-5; weak D call: TRBD1 (6 bases). V gave up 5 bases and J gave up 4 bases, with 15 bases separating them. The CDR3 has 14 amino acids. The germline gives CDR1 GTSNPN, CDR2 SVGIG (reference sequence).

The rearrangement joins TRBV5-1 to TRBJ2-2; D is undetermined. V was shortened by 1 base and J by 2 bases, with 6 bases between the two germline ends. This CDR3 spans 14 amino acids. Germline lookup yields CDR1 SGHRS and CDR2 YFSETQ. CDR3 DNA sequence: TGCGCCAGCAGCTTGCTCGAAAACACCGGGGAGCTGTTTTTT. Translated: CASSLLENTGELFF.

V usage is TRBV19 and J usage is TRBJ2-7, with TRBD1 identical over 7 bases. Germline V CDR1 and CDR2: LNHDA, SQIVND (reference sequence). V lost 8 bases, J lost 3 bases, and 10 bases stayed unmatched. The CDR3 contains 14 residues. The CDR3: CASSPGQADYEQYF. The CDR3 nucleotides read TGTGCCAGTTCCCCAGGACAGGCGGACTACGAGCAGTACTTC.

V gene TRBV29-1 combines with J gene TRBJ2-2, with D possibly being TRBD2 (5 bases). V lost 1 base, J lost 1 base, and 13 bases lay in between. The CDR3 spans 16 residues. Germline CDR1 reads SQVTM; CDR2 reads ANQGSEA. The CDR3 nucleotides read TGCAGCGTTGAAGGGATCGGAGGACTGAACACCGGGGAGCTGTTTTTT. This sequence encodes CSVEGIGGLNTGELFF.

CDR3 region: CASSARDTNHEQYF. In DNA form, the CDR3 reads TGTGCCAGCAGCGCCCGGGACACAAACCACGAGCAGTACTTC. The chain has TRBV6-6 and TRBJ2-7; D perhaps matches TRBD1 (6 bases). Trimming took off 6 bases at V and 5 bases at J, with 17 bases between the two ends. Germline lookup yields CDR1 MNHNY and CDR2 SVGAGI (reference sequence). The CDR3 has 14 amino acids.

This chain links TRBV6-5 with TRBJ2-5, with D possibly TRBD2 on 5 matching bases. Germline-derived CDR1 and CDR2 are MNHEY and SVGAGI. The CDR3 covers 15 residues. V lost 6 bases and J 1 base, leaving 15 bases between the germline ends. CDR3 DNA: TGTGCCAGCAGGAGGAGTACGGGAATCCAAGAGACCCAGTACTTC. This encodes CASRRSTGIQETQYF.

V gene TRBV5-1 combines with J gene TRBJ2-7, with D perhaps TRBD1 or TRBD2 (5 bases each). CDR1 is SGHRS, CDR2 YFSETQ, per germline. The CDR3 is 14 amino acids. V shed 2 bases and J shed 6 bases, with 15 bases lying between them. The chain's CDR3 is CASSFGTQQAEQYF. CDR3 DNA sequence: TGCGCCAGCAGCTTTGGGACCCAGCAGGCCGAGCAGTACTTC.

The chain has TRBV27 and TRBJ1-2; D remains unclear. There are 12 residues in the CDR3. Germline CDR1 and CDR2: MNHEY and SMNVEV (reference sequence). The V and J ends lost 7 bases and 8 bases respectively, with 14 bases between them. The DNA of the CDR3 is TGTGCCAGCACCACGTATGGGGAGGGCTACACCTTC. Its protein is CASTTYGEGYTF.

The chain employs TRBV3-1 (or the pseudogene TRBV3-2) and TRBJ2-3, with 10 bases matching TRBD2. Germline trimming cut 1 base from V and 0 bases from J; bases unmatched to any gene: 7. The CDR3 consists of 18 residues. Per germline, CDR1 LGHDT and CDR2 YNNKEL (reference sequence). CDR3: CASSQGLAGASSTDTQYF. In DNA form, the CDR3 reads TGTGCCAGCAGCCAAGGGCTAGCGGGAGCCTCTAGCACAGATACGCAGTATTTT.